This record covers a single T cell receptor beta chain. This sample stems from a study of blood T cell repertoires in COVID-19. Across the whole study: PBMCs, B-cell-depleted T cells, or T cells provided the cDNA or gDNA that made up the material.

Measured with immunoSEQ multiplex PCR; TCRdb has only the in-frame clones, and not every one. The sample carries 300,000 to 350,000 clones, around 88% recorded once. Patients from Seattle were sampled longitudinally, starting during active infection. CDR1 SEHNR and CDR2 FQNEAQ come from the germline V gene (reference sequence). The CDR3 is made up of 14 amino acids. The V gene lost 5 bases and the J gene lost 6 bases, with 15 bases spanning the gap. The sequenced sample was peripheral blood. The TCR sequence derives from a young woman with COVID-19, enrolled during active disease. The rearrangement joins TRBV7-9 to TRBJ2-3, with D possibly matching TRBD2 (6 bases). This CDR3 reads CASSPTRGTDTQYF. The CDR3, as DNA: TGTGCCAGCAGCCCAACCCGGGGGACGGATACGCAGTATTTT.